The 5 T cell receptor beta chains below all came from one sample that was sequenced in a study of Graves' ophthalmopathy and Graves' hyperthyroidism. The sequenced template was RNA, covering the TCR beta CDR3 region. HTBI primers were used in a first-round RT-PCR, which preceded a second-round multiplex PCR. TCRdb analysed the multiplex PCR reads with MiXCR anew, one entry per CDR3 protein. The data hold around 1.1 million distinct CDR3 sequences, with about 35% observed a single time. Sequenced input: peripheral blood or thyroid tissue (not recorded which). These receptors came from an adult man with Graves' hyperthyroidism.

V and J are TRBV7-2 and TRBJ1-2; D gene ambiguous. Trimming took 5 bases from V and 12 from J, leaving 13 bases between them. Germline values: CDR1 SGHTA, CDR2 FQGNSA. This CDR3 contains 11 residues. This CDR3 is CASSLSSGNTF. The CDR3 DNA reads TGTGCCAGCAGCCTGAGCTCTGGAAACACCTTC.

This rearrangement joins TRBV25-1 to TRBJ1-1; D uncertain. CDR3 length equals 14 residues. The V end was cut by 7 bases, the J end by 0 bases, with 12 bases between. CDR1 and CDR2 from the germline V gene are MGHDK and SYGVNS. In nucleotides, the CDR3 is TGTGCCAGCACGGGGTCAGGCTTGAACACTGAAGCTTTCTTT. Its protein product is CASTGSGLNTEAFF. Variable domain in full (rest from reference TRBV25-1 and TRBJ1-1): EADIYQTPRYLVIGTGKKITLECSQTMGHDKMYWYQQDPGMELHLIHYSYGVNSTEKGDLSSESTVSRIRTEHFPLTLESARPSHTSQYLCASTGSGLNTEAFFGQGTRLTVV.

The chain recombines TRBV7-9 with TRBJ2-7; 11 bases match TRBD2. This CDR3 spans 17 amino acids. V lost 8 bases and J lost 0; bases outside the gene matches: 12. Germline V lookup: CDR1 SEHNR, CDR2 FQNEAQ (reference sequence). The CDR3 bases are TGTGCCAGCTCCCAAAAGCCCGGGACTAGCGGCTCCTACGAGCAGTACTTC. Its protein product is CASSQKPGTSGSYEQYF. The full variable domain, with the rest looked up from reference TRBV7-9 and TRBJ2-7, is DTGVSQNPRHKITKRGQNVTFRCDPISEHNRLYWYRQTLGQGPEFLTYFQNEAQLEKSRLLSDRFSAERPKGSFSTLEIQRTEQGDSAMYLCASSQKPGTSGSYEQYFGPGTRLTVT.

This chain joins TRBV19 and TRBJ1-2, with 7 bases aligning to TRBD1. Per germline, CDR1 LNHDA and CDR2 SQIVND (reference sequence). The CDR3 spans 13 residues. The V and J ends lost 5 bases and 3 bases, in that order; junction bases with no gene match: 3. In nucleotides, the CDR3 is TGTGCCAGTAGTCGGGACAGACACTATGGCTACACCTTC. Amino acid sequence: CASSRDRHYGYTF.

This clonotype was seen many times. The chain joins TRBV7-9 to TRBJ2-7, with D possibly being TRBD1 or TRBD2 (5 bases each). In germline, CDR1 is SEHNR, CDR2 FQNEAQ (reference sequence). This CDR3 is 13 amino acids long. V lost 6 bases and J lost 2, with 11 bases in between. The CDR3 reads CASRGLGAYEQYF. The CDR3 coding sequence is TGTGCCAGCAGGGGGTTGGGGGCCTACGAGCAGTACTTC.